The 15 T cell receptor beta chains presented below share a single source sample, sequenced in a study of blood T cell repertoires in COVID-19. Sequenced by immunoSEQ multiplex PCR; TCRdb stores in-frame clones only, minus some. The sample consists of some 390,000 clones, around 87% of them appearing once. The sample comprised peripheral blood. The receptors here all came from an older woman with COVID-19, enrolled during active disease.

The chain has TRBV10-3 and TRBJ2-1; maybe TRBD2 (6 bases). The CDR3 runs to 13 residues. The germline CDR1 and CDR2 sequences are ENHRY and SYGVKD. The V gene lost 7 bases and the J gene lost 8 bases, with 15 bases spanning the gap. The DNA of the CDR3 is TGTGCCATCACCTCCCTGGGGGGTCATGAGCAGTTCTTC. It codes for CAITSLGGHEQFF.

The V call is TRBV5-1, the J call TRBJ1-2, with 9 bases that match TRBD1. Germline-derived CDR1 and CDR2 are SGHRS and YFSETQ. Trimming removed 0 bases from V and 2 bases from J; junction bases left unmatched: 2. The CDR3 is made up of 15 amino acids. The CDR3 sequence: CASSLGGQGNYGYTF. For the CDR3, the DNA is TGCGCCAGCAGCTTGGGAGGACAGGGGAACTATGGCTACACCTTC.

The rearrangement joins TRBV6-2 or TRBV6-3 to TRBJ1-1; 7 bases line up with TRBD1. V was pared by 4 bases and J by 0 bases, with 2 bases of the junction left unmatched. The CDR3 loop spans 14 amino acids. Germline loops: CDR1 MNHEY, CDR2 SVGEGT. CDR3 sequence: CASSWTGMNTEAFF. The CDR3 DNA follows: TGTGCCAGCAGTTGGACAGGAATGAACACTGAAGCTTTCTTT.

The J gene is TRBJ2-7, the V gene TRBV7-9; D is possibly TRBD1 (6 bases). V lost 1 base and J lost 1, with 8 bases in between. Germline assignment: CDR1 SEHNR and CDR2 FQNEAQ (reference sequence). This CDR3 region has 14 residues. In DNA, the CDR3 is TGTGCCAGCAGCTTAGACAGGGCTTCCTACGAGCAGTACTTC. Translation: CASSLDRASYEQYF.

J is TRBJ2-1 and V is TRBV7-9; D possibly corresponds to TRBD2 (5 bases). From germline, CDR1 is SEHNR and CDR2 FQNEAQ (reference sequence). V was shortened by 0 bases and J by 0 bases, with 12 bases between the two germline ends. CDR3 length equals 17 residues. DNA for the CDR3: TGTGCCAGCAGCTTAGCGCGGGCGTCTGACTCCTACAATGAGCAGTTCTTC. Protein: CASSLARASDSYNEQFF.

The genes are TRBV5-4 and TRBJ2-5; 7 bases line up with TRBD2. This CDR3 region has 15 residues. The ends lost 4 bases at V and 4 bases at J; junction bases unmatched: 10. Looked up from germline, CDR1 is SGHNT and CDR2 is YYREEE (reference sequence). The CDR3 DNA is TGTGCCAGCAGCCCCCTGGCGAGCGGGGTAGAGACCCAGTACTTC. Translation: CASSPLASGVETQYF.

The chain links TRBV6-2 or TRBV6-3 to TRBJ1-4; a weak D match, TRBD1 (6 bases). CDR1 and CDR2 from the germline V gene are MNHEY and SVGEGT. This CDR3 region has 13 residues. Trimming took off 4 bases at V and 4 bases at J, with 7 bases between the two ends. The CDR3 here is CASSSGVNEKLFF. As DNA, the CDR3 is TGTGCCAGCAGTTCAGGGGTTAATGAAAAACTGTTTTTT.

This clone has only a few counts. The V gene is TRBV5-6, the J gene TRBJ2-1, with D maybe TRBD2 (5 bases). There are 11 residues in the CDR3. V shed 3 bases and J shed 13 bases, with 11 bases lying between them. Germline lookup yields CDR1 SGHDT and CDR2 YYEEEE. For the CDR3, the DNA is TGTGCCAGCAGCTCGGGATCTCGACAGTTCTTC. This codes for CASSSGSRQFF.

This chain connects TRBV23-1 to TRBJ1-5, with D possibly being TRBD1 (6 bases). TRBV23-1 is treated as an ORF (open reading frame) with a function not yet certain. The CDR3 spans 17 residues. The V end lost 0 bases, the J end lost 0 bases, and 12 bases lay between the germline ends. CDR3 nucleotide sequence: TGCGCCAGCAGTCAATCGCACAGGGAAAATAGCAATCAGCCCCAGCATTTT. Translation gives CASSQSHRENSNQPQHF.

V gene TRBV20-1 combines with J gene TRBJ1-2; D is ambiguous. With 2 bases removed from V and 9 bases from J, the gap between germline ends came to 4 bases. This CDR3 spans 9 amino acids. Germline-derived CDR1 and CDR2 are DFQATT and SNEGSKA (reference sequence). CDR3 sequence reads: CSARPSYTF. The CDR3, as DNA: TGCAGTGCTAGACCCAGCTACACCTTC.

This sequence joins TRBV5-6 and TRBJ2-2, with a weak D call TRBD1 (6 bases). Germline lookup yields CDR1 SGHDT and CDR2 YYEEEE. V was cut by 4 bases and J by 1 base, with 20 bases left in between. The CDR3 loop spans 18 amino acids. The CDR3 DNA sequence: TGTGCCAGCAGCCCAGTCCGGACAGAACCTATGAACACCGGGGAGCTGTTTTTT. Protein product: CASSPVRTEPMNTGELFF.

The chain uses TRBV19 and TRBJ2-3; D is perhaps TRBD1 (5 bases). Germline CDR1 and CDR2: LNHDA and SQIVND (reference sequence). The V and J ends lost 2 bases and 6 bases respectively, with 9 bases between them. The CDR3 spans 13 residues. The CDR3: CASSITGPDTQYF. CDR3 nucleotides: TGTGCCAGTAGTATAACAGGCCCTGATACGCAGTATTTT.

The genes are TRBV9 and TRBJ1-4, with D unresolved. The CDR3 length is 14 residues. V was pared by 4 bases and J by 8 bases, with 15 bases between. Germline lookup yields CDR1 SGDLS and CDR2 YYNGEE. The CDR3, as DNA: TGTGCCAGCAGCCCCGGCGGGAGCGTGGAAAAACTGTTTTTT. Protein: CASSPGGSVEKLFF.

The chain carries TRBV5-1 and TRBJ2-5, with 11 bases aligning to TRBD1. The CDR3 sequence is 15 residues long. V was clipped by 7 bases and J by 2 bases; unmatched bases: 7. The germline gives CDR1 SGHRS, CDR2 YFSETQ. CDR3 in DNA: TGCGCCAGCGGTTTGGGGACAGGGGGTCAAGAGACCCAGTACTTC. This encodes CASGLGTGGQETQYF.

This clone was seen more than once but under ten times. This chain's CDR3 is CASTSHGQGISPLHF. CDR3 nucleotide sequence: TGTGCCAGCACCTCACACGGACAGGGAATCTCACCCCTCCACTTT. This chain joins TRBV28 and TRBJ1-6; the match to TRBD1 covers 8 bases. J gave up 10 bases and V 7 bases, and 12 bases lay outside the gene matches. Germline CDR1 reads MDHEN; CDR2 reads SYDVKM. CDR3 length equals 15 residues.